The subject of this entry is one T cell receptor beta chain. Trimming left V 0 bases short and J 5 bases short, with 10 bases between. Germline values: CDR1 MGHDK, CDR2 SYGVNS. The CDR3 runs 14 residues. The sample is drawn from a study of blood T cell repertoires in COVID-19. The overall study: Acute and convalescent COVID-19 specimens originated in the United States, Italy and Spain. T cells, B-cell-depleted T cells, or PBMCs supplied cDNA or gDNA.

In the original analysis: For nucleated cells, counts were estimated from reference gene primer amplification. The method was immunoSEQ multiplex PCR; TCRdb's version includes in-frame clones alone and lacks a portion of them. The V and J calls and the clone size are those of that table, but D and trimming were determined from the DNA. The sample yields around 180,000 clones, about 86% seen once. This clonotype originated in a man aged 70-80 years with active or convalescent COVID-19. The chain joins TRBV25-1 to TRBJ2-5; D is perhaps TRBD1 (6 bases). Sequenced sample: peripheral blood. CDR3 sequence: CASSEYQGMETQYF. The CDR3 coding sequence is TGTGCCAGCAGTGAATACCAGGGGATGGAGACCCAGTACTTC. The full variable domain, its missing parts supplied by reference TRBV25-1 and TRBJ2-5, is EADIYQTPRYLVIGTGKKITLECSQTMGHDKMYWYQQDPGMELHLIHYSYGVNSTEKGDLSSESTVSRIRTEHFPLTLESARPSHTSQYLCASSEYQGMETQYFGPGTRLLVL.